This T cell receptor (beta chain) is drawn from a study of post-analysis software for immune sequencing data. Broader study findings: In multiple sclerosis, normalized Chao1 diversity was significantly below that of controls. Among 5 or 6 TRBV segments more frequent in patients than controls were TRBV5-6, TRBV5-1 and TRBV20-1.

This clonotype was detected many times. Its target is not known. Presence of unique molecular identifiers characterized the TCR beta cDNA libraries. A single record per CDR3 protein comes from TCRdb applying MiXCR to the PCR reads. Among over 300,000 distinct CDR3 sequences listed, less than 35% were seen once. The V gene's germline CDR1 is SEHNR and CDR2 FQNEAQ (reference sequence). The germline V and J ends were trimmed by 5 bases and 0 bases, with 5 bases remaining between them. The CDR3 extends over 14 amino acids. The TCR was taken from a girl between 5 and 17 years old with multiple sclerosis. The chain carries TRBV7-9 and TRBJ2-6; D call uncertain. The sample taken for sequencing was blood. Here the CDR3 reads CASSPPSGANVLTF. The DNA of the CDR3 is TGTGCCAGCAGCCCCCCCTCTGGGGCCAACGTCCTGACTTTC.